Presented here are 31 T cell receptor beta chains from one specimen sequenced in a study of blood T cell repertoires in COVID-19. Libraries were prepared by immunoSEQ multiplex PCR; TCRdb keeps only in-frame clonotypes and omits some of them. The data show some 160,000 clones, with around 87% seen just once and just over 2.5% held by the top ten. Sequenced: peripheral blood. These receptors were obtained from an elderly woman with COVID-19, enrolled during active disease.

The chain employs TRBV6-6 and TRBJ2-2; 11 bases match TRBD2. CDR3 length equals 16 residues. The germline CDR1 and CDR2 sequences are MNHNY and SVGAGI (reference sequence). Trimming removed 4 bases from V and 6 bases from J; junction bases left unmatched: 7. CDR3 in amino acids: CASSFYLAGGAGELFF. CDR3 DNA sequence: TGTGCCAGCAGTTTTTACCTAGCGGGAGGCGCCGGGGAGCTGTTTTTT.

The rearrangement links TRBV27 to TRBJ2-7, with 9 bases that match TRBD1. CDR1 MNHEY and CDR2 SMNVEV come from the germline V gene (reference sequence). The CDR3 length is 15 residues. J lost 3 bases, V lost 0 bases, and 3 bases had no gene match. In DNA, the CDR3 is TGTGCCAGCAGTTTATCCCCGGGACAGGGCTACGAGCAGTACTTC. It codes for CASSLSPGQGYEQYF.

The genes are TRBV19 and TRBJ2-2; D uncertain. Germline assignment: CDR1 LNHDA and CDR2 SQIVND (reference sequence). The CDR3 has 14 amino acids. Deletions cut 6 bases from V and 4 bases from J, with 12 bases between. The CDR3 region has the DNA TGTGCCAGTAGGGTCCTCGAGCCCACCGGGGAGCTGTTTTTT. It codes for CASRVLEPTGELFF. The variable domain in full, completed from reference TRBV19 and TRBJ2-2, reads DGGITQSPKYLFRKEGQNVTLSCEQNLNHDAMYWYRQDPGQGLRLIYYSQIVNDFQKGDIAEGYSVSREKKESFPLTVTSAQKNPTAFYLCASRVLEPTGELFFGEGSRLTVL.

The chain couples TRBV7-8 to TRBJ2-1, with TRBD1 matching 12 bases. The CDR3 length is 15 residues. The germline V gene has CDR1 SGHVS and CDR2 FQNEAQ. V was pared by 1 base and J by 9 bases, with 4 bases of the junction left unmatched. CDR3 amino acids: CASSLVGQGAGEQFF. CDR3 nucleotide sequence: TGTGCCAGCAGCTTAGTGGGACAGGGGGCTGGTGAGCAGTTCTTC. Together with reference TRBV7-8 and TRBJ2-1, the CDR3 gives the full variable domain: GAGVSQSPRYKVAKRGQDVALRCDPISGHVSLFWYQQALGQGPEFLTYFQNEAQLDKSGLPSDRFFAERPEGSVSTLKIQRTQQEDSAVYLCASSLVGQGAGEQFFGPGTRLTVL.

This clone was detected only a few times. V is TRBV28 and J is TRBJ1-4, with 8 positions matching TRBD1. The CDR3 contains 15 residues. Per germline, CDR1 MDHEN and CDR2 SYDVKM. V dropped 4 bases and J dropped 4; count of bases not matched to a gene: 5. The CDR3 bases are TGTGCCAGCAGTTCCTGGACAGGGCTTAATGAAAAACTGTTTTTT. Encoded protein: CASSSWTGLNEKLFF.

Only one count was recorded for this clone. V usage is TRBV24-1 and J usage is TRBJ1-1, with 7 bases that match TRBD1. Trimming took 3 bases from V and 8 from J; bases not matched to a gene: 5. CDR1 and CDR2 (germline): KGHDR, SFDVKD. The CDR3 runs to 13 residues. In DNA form, the CDR3 reads TGTGCCACCAGTGATCCCGACAGGGACGAAGCTTTCTTT. Encoded protein: CATSDPDRDEAFF.

V is TRBV10-1 and J is TRBJ1-5; weak D call: TRBD1 (6 bases). This CDR3 region has 16 residues. The V end was cut by 2 bases, the J end by 3 bases, with 14 bases between. Per the germline V gene, CDR1 is WNHNN and CDR2 is SYGVQD (reference sequence). As DNA, the CDR3 is TGCGCCAGCAGTGAGGCGCACACAGGGAACAATCAGCCCCAGCATTTT. Protein sequence: CASSEAHTGNNQPQHF.

J is TRBJ2-2 and V is TRBV6-5, with D uncertain. Germline V gene data show CDR1 as MNHEY and CDR2 as SVGAGI. The CDR3 has 14 amino acids. Trimming removed 4 bases at V and 5 bases at J, with 11 bases between. In nucleotides, the CDR3 is TGTGCCAGCAGTTTTGCTAAAGCGACCGGGGAGCTGTTTTTT. Its protein product is CASSFAKATGELFF.

This rearrangement joins TRBV5-1 to TRBJ2-5; 9 nucleotides match TRBD1. The germline CDR1 and CDR2 sequences are SGHRS and YFSETQ. Trimming cost V 2 bases and J 4 bases; bases outside gene matches: 6. CDR3 length equals 15 residues. For the CDR3, the DNA is TGCGCCAGCAGCTTACAGGGGGCGGCGGGAGAGACCCAGTACTTC. Amino acids: CASSLQGAAGETQYF.

The chain combines TRBV29-1 with TRBJ2-5; 9 bases map to TRBD1. Germline CDR1 reads SQVTM; CDR2 reads ANQGSEA. This CDR3 is built from 13 residues. The J segment lost 5 bases and the V segment lost 6 bases, leaving 7 bases of the junction unmatched. CDR3 sequence (DNA): TGCAGCGTCTCACAGGGGGCGCGGGAGACCCAGTACTTC. Translated, it gives CSVSQGARETQYF.

This clone came up once. The CDR3 DNA reads as TGTGCCAGCAGCCAGAGGGGGTCTCAGCCCCAGCATTTT. Encoded protein: CASSQRGSQPQHF. The chain links TRBV3-1 (or the pseudogene TRBV3-2) to TRBJ1-5, with D possibly TRBD1 on 6 matching bases. Trimming removed 3 bases at V and 6 bases at J, with 9 bases between. The CDR3 sequence is 13 residues long. Looked up from germline, CDR1 is LGHDT and CDR2 is YNNKEL (reference sequence).

V is TRBV5-1 and J is TRBJ1-2; 7 bases are a match to TRBD1. The V gene's germline CDR1 is SGHRS and CDR2 YFSETQ. Germline trimming cut 0 bases from V and 6 bases from J; bases unmatched to any gene: 11. The CDR3 spans 16 residues. CDR3 sequence (DNA): TGCGCCAGCAGCTTGGGACCCGAAGTTCAGGGGGATGGCTACACCTTC. Its translation: CASSLGPEVQGDGYTF.

The V and J genes are TRBV19 and TRBJ2-3, with 7 bases matching TRBD2. CDR1 LNHDA and CDR2 SQIVND come from the germline V gene (reference sequence). CDR3 size: 15 residues. The V and J ends lost 5 bases and 1 base, in that order; junction bases with no gene match: 6. DNA of the CDR3: TGTGCCAGTAGTGGTCGGGCGGGAGGCACAGATACGCAGTATTTT. It encodes CASSGRAGGTDTQYF.

The chain has TRBV6-2 or TRBV6-3 and TRBJ2-2, with 9 bases lining up with TRBD1. The CDR3 sequence is 16 residues long. Per germline, CDR1 MNHEY and CDR2 SVGEGT. V shed 2 bases, J shed 7 bases, and the junction held 8 bases outside the gene matches. In DNA, the CDR3 is TGTGCCAGCAGTTACGACTACAGGGGGCCGGGCGGGGAGCTGTTTTTT. Protein product: CASSYDYRGPGGELFF.

The chain employs TRBV6-5 and TRBJ2-5, with a weak D call TRBD2 (7 bases). Trimming took 8 bases from V and 1 from J, leaving 14 bases between them. The CDR3 runs 14 residues. CDR1 is MNHEY and CDR2 is SVGAGI in the germline V gene. The chain's CDR3 is CASSLGGVQETQYF. The CDR3 coding sequence is TGTGCCAGCTCCCTAGGGGGGGTCCAAGAGACCCAGTACTTC.

The chain carries TRBV6-2 or TRBV6-3 and TRBJ1-5, with a weak D call TRBD1 (6 bases). The germline V gene encodes CDR1 MNHEY and CDR2 SVGEGT. There are 14 residues in the CDR3. The V gene lost 3 bases and the J gene lost 1 base, with 7 bases spanning the gap. In DNA, the CDR3 is TGTGCCAGCAGTTATACAGGGAGCAATCAGCCCCAGCATTTT. Translating it yields CASSYTGSNQPQHF.

V is TRBV7-3 and J is TRBJ2-7; tentative D call: TRBD2 (5 bases). The CDR3 runs 15 residues. Per the germline V gene, CDR1 is SGHTA and CDR2 is FQGTGA. V lost 5 bases and J 5 bases, leaving 19 bases between the germline ends. CDR3 DNA: TGTGCCAGCAGCCTATGGGCGGGCGCGGTGGACGAGCAGTACTTC. Its protein product is CASSLWAGAVDEQYF.

This chain connects TRBV10-3 to TRBJ2-3; TRBD2 aligns across 9 bases. The ends lost 4 bases at V and 2 bases at J; junction bases unmatched: 7. The CDR3 covers 16 residues. Germline V gene data show CDR1 as ENHRY and CDR2 as SYGVKD. CDR3 region: CAISGPLAGITDTQYF. CDR3 nucleotides: TGTGCCATCAGTGGGCCCCTAGCGGGGATCACAGATACGCAGTATTTT.

The J gene is TRBJ2-7, the V gene TRBV27; TRBD2 agrees at 9 bases. Germline V gives CDR1 MNHEY, CDR2 SMNVEV (reference sequence). J lost 2 bases, V lost 3 bases, and 5 bases had no gene match. The CDR3 consists of 15 residues. CDR3 amino acids: CASSFGGLATYEQYF. The CDR3 DNA is TGTGCCAGCAGTTTTGGTGGACTAGCGACCTACGAGCAGTACTTC.

The genes are TRBV4-3 and TRBJ1-3; D possibly corresponds to TRBD1 (6 bases). Germline lookup yields CDR1 LGHNA and CDR2 YSLEER. V was clipped by 0 bases and J by 0 bases, with 18 bases between them. The CDR3 sequence is 19 residues long. The CDR3 here is CASSQERGRRRHSGNTIYF. DNA of the CDR3: TGCGCCAGCAGCCAAGAGCGGGGGCGACGACGCCACTCTGGAAACACCATATATTTT.

The chain has TRBV10-3 and TRBJ2-1; TRBD2 aligns across 11 bases. Germline assignment: CDR1 ENHRY and CDR2 SYGVKD. This CDR3 has 16 residues. The J segment lost 3 bases and the V segment lost 3 bases, leaving 4 bases of the junction unmatched. The CDR3 loop is CAISDGLAGVYNEQFF. CDR3 DNA sequence: TGTGCCATCAGTGACGGACTAGCGGGTGTCTACAATGAGCAGTTCTTC.

This rearrangement joins TRBV5-1 to TRBJ2-5; D not certain. This CDR3 is built from 13 residues. The germline gives CDR1 SGHRS, CDR2 YFSETQ. The V end was cut by 2 bases, the J end by 1 base, with 6 bases between. The CDR3 loop reads CASSFAGQETQYF. For the CDR3, the DNA is TGCGCCAGCAGCTTTGCAGGCCAAGAGACCCAGTACTTC.

The genes are TRBV4-2 and TRBJ1-3; TRBD1 aligns across 8 bases. Germline lookup yields CDR1 LGHNA and CDR2 YNFKEQ. There are 15 residues in the CDR3. Trimming took 4 bases from V and 4 from J; bases not matched to a gene: 6. CDR3 coding DNA: TGTGCCAGCAGCCCAGTGTGGGACAGGGGAAACACCATATATTTT. This codes for CASSPVWDRGNTIYF.

This chain links TRBV28 with TRBJ2-3; the D gene is possibly TRBD1 (6 bases). The CDR3 totals 15 residues. V lost 6 bases and J 2 bases, leaving 15 bases between the germline ends. The germline CDR1 and CDR2 sequences are MDHEN and SYDVKM. CDR3 region: CASRSPGHHTDTQYF. For the CDR3, the DNA is TGTGCCAGCAGGAGCCCGGGACACCACACAGATACGCAGTATTTT.

This clone was observed once. The chain uses TRBV9 and TRBJ1-6; D is unclear. The CDR3 extends over 14 amino acids. Trimming removed 0 bases from V and 8 bases from J, with 9 bases in between. The germline V gene encodes CDR1 SGDLS and CDR2 YYNGEE. This CDR3 reads CASSVVGKDSPLHF. The CDR3 DNA reads TGTGCCAGCAGCGTAGTGGGCAAAGATTCACCCCTCCACTTT.

The chain is built from TRBV6-2 or TRBV6-3 and TRBJ2-3; D is undetermined. Germline CDR1 MNHEY, CDR2 SVGEGT. The V and J ends lost 6 bases and 8 bases respectively, with 18 bases between them. The CDR3 loop spans 14 amino acids. The CDR3 region has the DNA TGTGCCAGCAGCCGGCCTCAGGCCCCACCTACGCAGTATTTT. This sequence encodes CASSRPQAPPTQYF.

This clone was found once. The chain uses TRBV9 and TRBJ2-5, with D unclear. The V gene's germline CDR1 is SGDLS and CDR2 YYNGEE. V was shortened by 0 bases and J by 2 bases, with 8 bases between the two germline ends. CDR3 size: 14 residues. CDR3 sequence (DNA): TGTGCCAGCAGCGTAGGAGGCTTACAAGAGACCCAGTACTTC. Protein product: CASSVGGLQETQYF.

Turning to this clone: This same CDR3 is encoded by further DNA sequences in the sample. The rearrangement links TRBV6-5 to TRBJ1-2, with 7 positions matching TRBD1. This CDR3 has 15 amino acids. Germline-derived CDR1 and CDR2 are MNHEY and SVGAGI. V lost 4 bases, J lost 2 bases, and 7 bases stayed unmatched. The CDR3 bases are TGTGCCAGCAGTTCACCGGGACAGACCAACTATGGCTACACCTTC. This gives the protein CASSSPGQTNYGYTF.

This clone was counted only a few times. The chain couples TRBV27 to TRBJ1-6, with TRBD1 matching over 12 bases. This CDR3 region has 15 residues. V trimming: 11 bases; J trimming: 10 bases; junction bases outside the gene matches: 12. Germline V gene data show CDR1 as MNHEY and CDR2 as SMNVEV (reference sequence). CDR3 amino acids: CAAARGDRGRSPLHF. CDR3 bases: TGTGCCGCCGCAAGAGGGGACAGGGGGCGATCACCCCTCCACTTT.

The sample holds one count of this clone. This rearrangement joins TRBV3-1 (or the pseudogene TRBV3-2) to TRBJ1-1; D is possibly TRBD1 (6 bases). V shed 4 bases and J shed 1 base, with 13 bases lying between them. Germline V gives CDR1 LGHDT, CDR2 YNNKEL (reference sequence). This CDR3 is built from 15 residues. The CDR3 DNA follows: TGTGCCAGCAGCCTTTTACAGGGCCCGAACACTGAAGCTTTCTTT. Translated: CASSLLQGPNTEAFF.

This chain links TRBV7-8 with TRBJ1-3; D is possibly TRBD1 (5 bases). CDR1 is SGHVS, CDR2 FQNEAQ, per germline. Trimming left V 6 bases short and J 1 base short, with 16 bases between. This CDR3 has 16 amino acids. This CDR3 reads CASRTYTGSSGNTIYF. DNA for the CDR3: TGTGCCAGCAGAACATACACAGGCTCTTCTGGAAACACCATATATTTT.